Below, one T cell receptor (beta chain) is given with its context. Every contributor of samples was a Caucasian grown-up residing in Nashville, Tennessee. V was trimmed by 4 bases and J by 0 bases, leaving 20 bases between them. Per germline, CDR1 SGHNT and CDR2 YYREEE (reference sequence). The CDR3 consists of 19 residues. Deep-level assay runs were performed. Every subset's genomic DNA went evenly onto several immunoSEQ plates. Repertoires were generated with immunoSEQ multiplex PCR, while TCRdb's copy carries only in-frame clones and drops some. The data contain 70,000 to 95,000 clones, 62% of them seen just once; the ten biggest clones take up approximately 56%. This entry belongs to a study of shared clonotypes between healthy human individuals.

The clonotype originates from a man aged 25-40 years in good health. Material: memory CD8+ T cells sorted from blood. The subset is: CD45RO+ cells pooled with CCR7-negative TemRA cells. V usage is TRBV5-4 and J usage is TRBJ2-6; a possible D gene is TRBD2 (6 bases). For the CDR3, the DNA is TGTGCCAGCAGCCAAGATCCCAGGGCGGGAAGCTCTGGGGCCAACGTCCTGACTTTC. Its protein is CASSQDPRAGSSGANVLTF. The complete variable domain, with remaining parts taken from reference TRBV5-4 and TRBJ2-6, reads ETGVTQSPTHLIKTRGQQVTLRCSSQSGHNTVSWYQQALGQGPQFIFQYYREEENGRGNFPPRFSGLQFPNYSSELNVNALELDDSALYLCASSQDPRAGSSGANVLTFGAGSRLTVL.